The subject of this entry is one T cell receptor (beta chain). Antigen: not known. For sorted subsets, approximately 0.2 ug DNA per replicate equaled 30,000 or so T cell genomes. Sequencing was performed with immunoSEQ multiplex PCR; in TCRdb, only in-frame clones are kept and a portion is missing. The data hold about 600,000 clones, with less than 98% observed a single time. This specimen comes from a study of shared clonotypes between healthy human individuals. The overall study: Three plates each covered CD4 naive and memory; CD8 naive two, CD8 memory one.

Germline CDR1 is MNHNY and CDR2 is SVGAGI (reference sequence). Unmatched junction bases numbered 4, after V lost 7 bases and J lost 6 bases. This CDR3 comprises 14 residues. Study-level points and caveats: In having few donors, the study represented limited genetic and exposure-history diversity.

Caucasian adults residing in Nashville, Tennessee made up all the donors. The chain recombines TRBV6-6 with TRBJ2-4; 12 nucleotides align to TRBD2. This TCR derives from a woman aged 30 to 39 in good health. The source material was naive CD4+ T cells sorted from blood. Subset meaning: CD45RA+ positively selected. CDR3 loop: CASTETSGRNIQYF. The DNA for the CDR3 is TGTGCCAGCACCGAGACTAGCGGGAGAAACATTCAGTACTTC.